A single T cell receptor beta chain is shown here with its context. The data were obtained in a study of CD8 T cells in Susac syndrome. Reverse transcription of about 0.5 to 1 ug RNA used random hexamers. TCRdb re-called the immunoSEQ multiplex PCR reads through MiXCR, storing one row per CDR3 protein. The repertoire holds under 250,000 distinct CDR3 sequences, 94% seen once, with roughly 0.14% in the top ten. Trimming stripped 4 bases from V and 1 base from J, with 10 bases between. The CDR3 consists of 14 residues. Germline V gene lookup returns CDR1 LGHDT and CDR2 YNNKEL (reference sequence). Material: CD4+ T cells from PBMCs. This sequence was found in a human donor with Susac syndrome. The chain carries TRBV3-1 and TRBJ1-1; D is ambiguous. The CDR3 bases are TGTGCCAGCAGCCCTGGGGAGGCGAACACTGAAGCTTTCTTT. Residues: CASSPGEANTEAFF.